This TCR beta chain comes out of a study of blood T cell repertoires in COVID-19. In the study overall: PBMCs, B-cell-depleted T cells, or T cells were the source of the cDNA or gDNA that made up the material.

Authors' analysis steps: From reference gene primer amplification, estimates of nucleated cell counts were derived. Assay: immunoSEQ multiplex PCR; the TCRdb copy retains only in-frame clones and omits some. Clone size and the V and J calls come from that table; the DNA yielded D and trimming. The sample shows some 230,000 clones, less than 90% of them seen only once. The sequence was collected from a woman aged 55-70 years who had recovered from COVID-19. The specimen sequenced was peripheral blood.

The CDR3 here is CASSSQTGGAGETQYF. Here the CDR3 DNA reads TGTGCCAGCAGCTCCCAGACAGGGGGCGCGGGGGAGACCCAGTACTTC. The rearrangement uses TRBV6-6 and TRBJ2-5, with 10 bases matching TRBD1. CDR1 is MNHNY, CDR2 SVGAGI, per germline (reference sequence). The CDR3 consists of 16 residues. V gave up 6 bases and J gave up 5 bases; unmatched junction bases: 12.